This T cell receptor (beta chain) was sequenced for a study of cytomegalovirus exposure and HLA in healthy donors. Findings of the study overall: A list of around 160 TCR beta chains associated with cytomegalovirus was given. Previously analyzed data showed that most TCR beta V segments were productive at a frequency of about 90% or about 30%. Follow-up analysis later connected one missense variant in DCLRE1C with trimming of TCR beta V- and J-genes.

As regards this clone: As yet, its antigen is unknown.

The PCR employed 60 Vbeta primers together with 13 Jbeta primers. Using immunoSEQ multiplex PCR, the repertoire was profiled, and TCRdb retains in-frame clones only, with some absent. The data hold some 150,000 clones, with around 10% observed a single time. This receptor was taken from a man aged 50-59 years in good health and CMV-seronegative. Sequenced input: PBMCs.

In DNA, the CDR3 is TGCGCCAGCAGCGTTGCAGGGGATCGGGTCGAGCAGTACTTC. Residues: CASSVAGDRVEQYF. This chain joins TRBV5-1 and TRBJ2-7; D perhaps matches TRBD1 (6 bases). V was pared by 4 bases and J by 6 bases, with 17 bases between. The CDR3 loop spans 14 amino acids. Germline values: CDR1 SGHRS, CDR2 YFSETQ. The full variable domain, completed using reference TRBV5-1 and TRBJ2-7, is KAGVTQTPRYLIKTRGQQVTLSCSPISGHRSVSWYQQTPGQGLQFLFEYFSETQRNKGNFPGRFSGRQFSNSRSEMNVSTLELGDSALYLCASSVAGDRVEQYFGPGTRLTVT.